The 3 T cell receptor beta chains below were found in one sample sequenced in a study of cytomegalovirus exposure and HLA in healthy donors. The PCR contained 60 Vbeta and 13 Jbeta primers. Assay: immunoSEQ multiplex PCR; the TCRdb copy retains only in-frame clones and omits some. The sample lists 55,000 to 65,000 clones, more than 70% occurring once. Sequencing input: PBMCs. The receptors shown here come from a male donor in good health and CMV-seronegative.

This clone was counted between two and nine times. This chain joins TRBV11-2 and TRBJ2-1; 8 positions match TRBD2. Germline CDR1 is SGHAT and CDR2 is FQNNGV. This CDR3 comprises 14 residues. Germline trimming cut 4 bases from V and 4 bases from J; bases unmatched to any gene: 3. This chain's CDR3 is CASSSGGNYNEQFF. The CDR3 DNA reads TGTGCCAGCAGCTCGGGGGGGAATTACAATGAGCAGTTCTTC.

The sample holds a few counts of this clone. This sequence joins TRBV5-1 and TRBJ2-3; 16 bases are shared with TRBD2. This CDR3 spans 19 amino acids. V was clipped by 4 bases and J by 3 bases; unmatched bases: 11. CDR1 is SGHRS and CDR2 is YFSETQ in the germline V gene. The CDR3 loop is CASSPLGLAGGPRTDTQYF. CDR3 nucleotides: TGCGCCAGCAGCCCCTTGGGACTAGCGGGGGGGCCCAGGACAGATACGCAGTATTTT.

V gene TRBV11-2 combines with J gene TRBJ1-4; D unclear. The V and J ends lost 5 bases and 0 bases respectively, with 16 bases between them. The CDR3 length is 17 residues. The germline V gene has CDR1 SGHAT and CDR2 FQNNGV. DNA for the CDR3: TGTGCCAGCAGCATCCTAGCGGGGTCTGCAACTAATGAAAAACTGTTTTTT. Translation gives CASSILAGSATNEKLFF.